This passage covers 23 T cell receptor beta chains from one sample sequenced in a study of blood T cell repertoires in COVID-19. Clones were sequenced by immunoSEQ multiplex PCR, and TCRdb holds only the in-frame ones, with some missing. The sample consists of 99,000 or so clones, about 86% of them appearing once. The sample comprised peripheral blood. The receptors were sampled from a woman aged 55 to 70 in a cohort sampled during active or convalescent COVID-19.

This clone was seen a handful of times. The V call is TRBV4-1, the J call TRBJ2-3; the match to TRBD2 covers 7 bases. The length of the CDR3 is 15 residues. J lost 1 base, V lost 1 base, and 2 bases had no gene match. The V gene's germline CDR1 is MGHRA and CDR2 YSYEKL. CDR3 DNA: TGCGCCAGCAGCCAAGGCGGGGGACGCACAGATACGCAGTATTTT. The encoded protein is CASSQGGGRTDTQYF.

This clone was seen a single time. The chain is built from TRBV3-1 (or the pseudogene TRBV3-2) and TRBJ1-6; D is uncertain. Germline V CDR1 and CDR2: LGHDT, YNNKEL (reference sequence). CDR3 length equals 13 residues. With 5 bases removed from V and 7 bases from J, the gap between germline ends came to 9 bases. The CDR3 loop reads CASSGGLNSPLHF. CDR3 sequence (DNA): TGTGCCAGCAGCGGCGGACTAAATTCACCCCTCCACTTT.

This chain connects TRBV6-5 to TRBJ1-2; 7 nucleotides agree with TRBD1. Germline-derived CDR1 and CDR2 are MNHEY and SVGAGI. With V trimmed by 2 bases and J by 2 bases, 8 bases remained unmatched. This CDR3 region has 16 residues. The CDR3 region is CASSYRGRWGNYGYTF. In DNA form, the CDR3 reads TGTGCCAGCAGTTACAGGGGGCGGTGGGGGAACTATGGCTACACCTTC.

V usage is TRBV6-1 and J usage is TRBJ1-4; D call uncertain. Trimming removed 2 bases at V and 3 bases at J, with 10 bases between. This CDR3 spans 15 amino acids. Germline loops: CDR1 MNHNS, CDR2 SASEGT. The CDR3 loop reads CASSESEGSNEKLFF. DNA for the CDR3: TGTGCCAGCAGTGAATCGGAGGGTTCTAATGAAAAACTGTTTTTT.

The chain recombines TRBV3-1 (or the pseudogene TRBV3-2) with TRBJ2-2; 11 nucleotides align to TRBD2. CDR1 and CDR2 from the germline V gene are LGHDT and YNNKEL (reference sequence). After removal of 6 bases from V and 9 bases from J, the junction contained 15 bases not matched to a gene. This CDR3 has 17 amino acids. CDR3 amino acids: CASSLTSGGPGGWELFF. CDR3 bases: TGTGCCAGCAGTCTTACTAGCGGGGGCCCCGGTGGCTGGGAGCTGTTTTTT.

This clone was counted only a few times. The chain uses TRBV4-1 and TRBJ1-1, with TRBD1 matching 8 bases. The V and J ends lost 3 bases and 5 bases, in that order; junction bases with no gene match: 8. This CDR3 spans 15 amino acids. CDR1 and CDR2 (germline): MGHRA, YSYEKL. CDR3: CASSHHGQGRTEAFF. CDR3 nucleotide sequence: TGCGCCAGCAGCCACCACGGACAGGGACGAACTGAAGCTTTCTTT.

V and J are TRBV3-1 (or the pseudogene TRBV3-2) and TRBJ1-2, with 9 bases aligning to TRBD1. The CDR3 runs to 15 residues. V lost 5 bases to trimming and J lost 2 bases; unmatched junction nucleotides: 6. The germline V gene has CDR1 LGHDT and CDR2 YNNKEL (reference sequence). The CDR3 DNA is TGTGCCAGCAGCAAAAACAGGGGGCGAAACTATGGCTACACCTTC. The encoded protein is CASSKNRGRNYGYTF.

The V and J genes are TRBV5-1 and TRBJ2-5; 8 bases match TRBD2. Germline CDR1 SGHRS, CDR2 YFSETQ. V shed 0 bases and J 1 base; nucleotides not matched to a gene: 2. The CDR3 has 15 amino acids. CDR3: CASSLAGLAQETQYF. The CDR3 nucleotides read TGCGCCAGCAGCTTGGCCGGACTAGCCCAAGAGACCCAGTACTTC.

CDR3 amino acids: CASSLPGLAGGQGNEQFF. CDR3 DNA: TGTGCCAGCAGCTTACCGGGACTAGCGGGGGGGCAGGGCAATGAGCAGTTCTTC. The chain recombines TRBV11-2 with TRBJ2-1; 16 nucleotides match TRBD2. J lost 6 bases, V lost 2 bases, and 7 bases had no gene match. Germline CDR1 SGHAT, CDR2 FQNNGV. The length of the CDR3 is 18 residues.

The CDR3, as DNA: TGTGCCAGCAGCGTAGACCTCAGGGACAATGAGCAGTTCTTC. Its translation is CASSVDLRDNEQFF. This chain uses TRBV9 with TRBJ2-1, with D perhaps TRBD1 (5 bases). Germline loops: CDR1 SGDLS, CDR2 YYNGEE. There are 14 residues in the CDR3. Between the trimmed V and J ends, which lost 0 bases and 5 bases, there was a span of 9 bases.

The gene calls are TRBV4-2 and TRBJ2-2, with D tentatively TRBD2 (6 bases). Germline-derived CDR1 and CDR2 are LGHNA and YNFKEQ. The CDR3 runs 16 residues. V lost 0 bases and J 2 bases, leaving 10 bases between the germline ends. CDR3 protein: CASSQDIAANTGELFF. The CDR3 nucleotides read TGTGCCAGCAGCCAAGACATAGCGGCCAACACCGGGGAGCTGTTTTTT.

This clone was found a few times. This chain uses TRBV3-1 (or the pseudogene TRBV3-2) with TRBJ1-2; 9 nucleotides agree with TRBD1. CDR1 LGHDT and CDR2 YNNKEL come from the germline V gene (reference sequence). V was clipped by 4 bases and J by 2 bases; unmatched bases: 8. The CDR3 totals 16 residues. In DNA, the CDR3 is TGTGCCAGCAGCCTAAGTTCCGGGACAGGGAACTATGGCTACACCTTC. Translated: CASSLSSGTGNYGYTF.

The rearrangement uses TRBV4-1 and TRBJ2-7, with D possibly matching TRBD1 (7 bases). CDR3 length: 16 residues. Trimming pared 3 bases from V and 2 bases from J, leaving 17 bases between. Per germline, CDR1 MGHRA and CDR2 YSYEKL. The CDR3 bases are TGCGCCAGCAGCCATTTGGCGGGACAGAACACCTACGAGCAGTACTTC. It specifies CASSHLAGQNTYEQYF.

As DNA, the CDR3 is TGTGCCAGCAGCGTTCAATTTCGGAGATCCCACAATGAGCAGTTCTTC. Translation: CASSVQFRRSHNEQFF. The genes are TRBV7-9 and TRBJ2-1; D gene uncertain. Looked up from germline, CDR1 is SEHNR and CDR2 is FQNEAQ (reference sequence). Trimming cost V 5 bases and J 5 bases, with 19 bases left between them. The CDR3 sequence is 16 residues long.

This chain joins TRBV29-1 and TRBJ2-2; 9 nucleotides agree with TRBD1. Germline loops: CDR1 SQVTM, CDR2 ANQGSEA. CDR3 size: 13 residues. Unmatched junction bases numbered 3, after V lost 6 bases and J lost 4 bases. The CDR3 DNA reads as TGCAGCGTCGGGACAGGGAGCACCGGGGAGCTGTTTTTT. Its protein product is CSVGTGSTGELFF.

V is TRBV7-9 and J is TRBJ1-1; tentative D call: TRBD1 (5 bases). The germline gives CDR1 SEHNR, CDR2 FQNEAQ (reference sequence). V was trimmed by 5 bases and J by 2 bases, leaving 12 bases between them. CDR3 length: 14 amino acids. The CDR3 nucleotides are TGTGCCAGCAGCCGCCTTGACAGTAACACTGAAGCTTTCTTT. As protein: CASSRLDSNTEAFF.

In this sample, this clone turned up a few times. V and J are TRBV19 and TRBJ1-5; D is uncertain. The CDR3 loop spans 13 amino acids. V lost 5 bases to trimming and J lost 12 bases, with 17 bases between them. Germline V gives CDR1 LNHDA, CDR2 SQIVND (reference sequence). The CDR3 sequence: CASSRSTDSLQHF. The CDR3 bases are TGTGCCAGTAGTCGCTCGACCGACTCCCTCCAGCATTTT.

The CDR3 here is CASNRGATSTDTQYF. CDR3 sequence (DNA): TGTGCCAGTAACCGCGGGGCAACTAGCACAGATACGCAGTATTTT. The rearrangement uses TRBV19 and TRBJ2-3; TRBD2 might be the D (6 bases). This CDR3 contains 15 residues. Germline CDR1 reads LNHDA; CDR2 reads SQIVND (reference sequence). The germline V and J ends were trimmed by 7 bases and 0 bases, with 14 bases remaining between them.

This rearrangement joins TRBV2 to TRBJ1-2, with a weak D call TRBD1 (5 bases). From germline, CDR1 is SNHLY and CDR2 FYNNEI. The CDR3 is 14 residues long. Trimming removed 3 bases from V and 1 base from J, with 9 bases in between. CDR3 bases: TGTGCCAGCAGTGAGACAGTTATTAACTATGGCTACACCTTC. Translation: CASSETVINYGYTF.

The chain couples TRBV19 to TRBJ2-3; tentatively, D is TRBD2 (7 bases). Germline V gives CDR1 LNHDA, CDR2 SQIVND (reference sequence). The CDR3 sequence is 15 residues long. The V end lost 10 bases, the J end lost 1 base, and 18 bases lay between the germline ends. CDR3 bases: TGTGCCACCCGAGATGGGGGGGGCGGCACAGATACGCAGTATTTT. Its protein product is CATRDGGGGTDTQYF.

DNA of the CDR3: TGTGCCATCACAGGGGGCGGGGGTCAGCCCCAGCATTTT. It is translated as CAITGGGGQPQHF. The V and J genes are TRBV10-3 and TRBJ1-5; 8 positions agree with TRBD1. The germline CDR1 and CDR2 sequences are ENHRY and SYGVKD. With V trimmed by 7 bases and J by 6 bases, 5 bases remained unmatched. The CDR3 is made up of 13 amino acids.

V is TRBV4-1 and J is TRBJ1-1, with 7 bases matching TRBD1. The CDR3 is 15 residues long. The germline CDR1 and CDR2 sequences are MGHRA and YSYEKL. Unmatched junction bases numbered 3, after V lost 0 bases and J lost 2 bases. The CDR3 DNA is TGCGCCAGCAGCCAAGATCCAGGGGGTAACACTGAAGCTTTCTTT. Translating it yields CASSQDPGGNTEAFF.

The chain couples TRBV10-1 to TRBJ2-3; tentatively, D is TRBD2 (6 bases). Trimming stripped 1 base from V and 10 bases from J, with 18 bases between. CDR3 size: 15 residues. Germline-derived CDR1 and CDR2 are WNHNN and SYGVQD (reference sequence). The CDR3 spells CASSEFSRDSYPQYF. The CDR3 nucleotides are TGCGCCAGCAGTGAGTTCTCCCGGGACTCCTACCCGCAGTATTTT.